The 13 T cell receptor beta chains given below trace back to one sample, sequenced in a study of chronic HIV infection and antiretroviral therapy. Via MiXCR, TCRdb re-called the 5' RACE reads, giving one row per CDR3 protein. The sample holds 40,000 to 50,000 distinct CDR3 sequences; approximately 19% are singletons and the top ten take 2.5% to 3%. Sequencing was done on a sample of peripheral blood. Source of these receptors: an adult who had HIV and had not received antiretroviral therapy, or was an uninfected healthy control (not recorded which).

This clonotype has just a few counts. This chain joins TRBV5-5 and TRBJ1-1, with TRBD1 identical over 8 bases. V trimming: 4 bases; J trimming: 10 bases; junction bases outside the gene matches: 3. Germline CDR1 reads SGHKS; CDR2 reads YYEKEE (reference sequence). The CDR3 sequence is 11 residues long. CDR3 amino acids: CASSRDRGAFF. CDR3 coding DNA: TGTGCCAGCAGCCGCGACAGGGGAGCTTTCTTT. The whole variable domain, filled in from reference TRBV5-5 and TRBJ1-1, reads DAGVTQSPTHLIKTRGQQVTLRCSPISGHKSVSWYQQVLGQGPQFIFQYYEKEERGRGNFPDRFSARQFPNYSSELNVNALLLGDSALYLCASSRDRGAFFGQGTRLTVV.

This clonotype was recorded a few times. This sequence joins TRBV10-3 and TRBJ2-5; D may match TRBD1 or TRBD2 (6 bases each). This CDR3 spans 14 amino acids. The V and J ends lost 3 bases and 4 bases respectively, with 12 bases between them. Germline values: CDR1 ENHRY, CDR2 SYGVKD. The CDR3 loop is CAISDLGGRETQYF. CDR3 nucleotides: TGTGCCATCAGTGATTTAGGGGGGCGAGAGACCCAGTACTTC.

In its sample, this clonotype was seen a few times. This rearrangement joins TRBV7-3 to TRBJ1-6, with D unresolved. CDR1 SGHTA and CDR2 FQGTGA come from the germline V gene. V was cut by 3 bases and J by 7 bases, with 4 bases left in between. The length of the CDR3 is 12 residues. The CDR3 DNA reads TGTGCCAGCAGCTTGGGGAATTCACCCCTCCACTTT. Its protein is CASSLGNSPLHF. Drawing the rest from reference TRBV7-3 and TRBJ1-6, the complete variable domain is GAGVSQTPSNKVTEKGKYVELRCDPISGHTALYWYRQSLGQGPEFLIYFQGTGAADDSGLPNDRFFAVRPEGSVSTLKIQRTERGDSAVYLCASSLGNSPLHFGNGTRLTVT.

The chain recombines TRBV9 with TRBJ2-1, with D possibly matching TRBD1 (6 bases). Trimming took off 3 bases at V and 15 bases at J, with 16 bases between the two ends. Germline V gene sequence: CDR1 SGDLS, CDR2 YYNGEE. This CDR3 spans 12 amino acids. CDR3 sequence (DNA): TGTGCCAGCAGCGAGGGGTCAGGGGTGGGGTTCTTC. Its translation is CASSEGSGVGFF. Complete variable domain (other parts from reference TRBV9 and TRBJ2-1): DSGVTQTPKHLITATGQRVTLRCSPRSGDLSVYWYQQSLDQGLQFLIQYYNGEERAKGNILERFSAQQFPDLHSELNLSSLELGDSALYFCASSEGSGVGFFGPGTRLTVL.

Only a few counts were recorded for this clonotype. J is TRBJ1-2 and V is TRBV7-9; D unclear. The germline gives CDR1 SEHNR, CDR2 FQNEAQ (reference sequence). With 6 bases removed from V and 2 bases from J, the gap between germline ends came to 13 bases. The CDR3 runs to 14 residues. CDR3 DNA: TGTGCCAGCAGGTGGCTGGGAGCGAACTATGGCTACACCTTC. Its translation: CASRWLGANYGYTF.

In its sample, this clonotype was seen a few times. CDR3 residues: CASSSLDRGLVYF. The CDR3 nucleotides are TGTGCCAGCAGTTCATTAGACAGGGGGCTTGTGTACTTC. The V gene is TRBV28, the J gene TRBJ2-7; 10 bases align to TRBD1. This CDR3 has 13 residues. Germline CDR1 reads MDHEN; CDR2 reads SYDVKM. The junction had 9 bases not matched to a gene; V was cut back by 4 bases and J by 12 bases.

This clonotype has only a few counts. The chain joins TRBV29-1 to TRBJ2-7; D remains unclear. Trimming removed 4 bases at V and 1 base at J, with 11 bases between. Germline V gives CDR1 SQVTM, CDR2 ANQGSEA. This CDR3 region has 13 residues. Written as DNA, the CDR3 is TGCAGCGTTGTATTGTCACCGTCCTACGAGCAGTACTTC. Translation: CSVVLSPSYEQYF.

V is TRBV28 and J is TRBJ1-5; D is ambiguous. The CDR3 sequence is 13 residues long. Deletions cut 6 bases from V and 4 bases from J, with 10 bases between. CDR1 and CDR2 (germline): MDHEN, SYDVKM. CDR3 in amino acids: CASRKMGNQPQHF. In DNA, the CDR3 is TGTGCCAGCAGGAAGATGGGGAATCAGCCCCAGCATTTT.

The V call is TRBV7-6, the J call TRBJ2-4, with TRBD1 as a possible D gene (5 bases). This CDR3 is 12 amino acids long. CDR1 and CDR2 (germline): SGHVS, FNYEAQ. V was clipped by 6 bases and J by 11 bases, with 14 bases between them. The DNA for the CDR3 is TGTGCCAGCAGAGGGGATAGCCCGGTTCAGTACTTC. Translating gives CASRGDSPVQYF. Variable domain in full (rest from reference TRBV7-6 and TRBJ2-4): GAGVSQSPRYKVTKRGQDVALRCDPISGHVSLYWYRQALGQGPEFLTYFNYEAQQDKSGLPNDRFSAERPEGSISTLTIQRTEQRDSAMYRCASRGDSPVQYFGAGTRLSVL.

The chain recombines TRBV10-3 with TRBJ2-3, with 10 positions matching TRBD2. Germline V gene lookup returns CDR1 ENHRY and CDR2 SYGVKD. CDR3 length: 17 residues. The V segment lost 5 bases and the J segment 0 bases; nucleotides outside the gene matches: 8. The CDR3 DNA sequence: TGTGCCATCAGTAGATCCGGGACTAGCGACAGCACAGATACGCAGTATTTT. It translates to CAISRSGTSDSTDTQYF.

The chain has TRBV20-1 and TRBJ2-7; tentatively, D is TRBD1 or TRBD2 (6 bases each). This CDR3 spans 15 amino acids. The germline CDR1 and CDR2 sequences are DFQATT and SNEGSKA (reference sequence). Trimming pared 1 base from V and 4 bases from J, leaving 17 bases between. Written as DNA, the CDR3 is TGCAGTGCTAGAGGGTCAAGGGGGAGGAAGTACGAGCAGTACTTC. The encoded protein is CSARGSRGRKYEQYF.

The J gene is TRBJ1-1, the V gene TRBV5-1, with D unclear. The length of the CDR3 is 13 residues. Trimming left V 2 bases short and J 8 bases short, with 13 bases between. The germline CDR1 and CDR2 sequences are SGHRS and YFSETQ. The CDR3 DNA follows: TGCGCCAGCAGCTTAGGGCCCCTACAAGAAGCTTTCTTT. As protein: CASSLGPLQEAFF.

The chain employs TRBV25-1 and TRBJ2-1; TRBD2 agrees at 7 bases. The CDR3 has 12 amino acids. Germline CDR1 MGHDK, CDR2 SYGVNS. The CDR3 protein is CASGSSYNEQFF. CDR3 DNA: TGTGCTAGCGGGTCCTCCTACAATGAGCAGTTCTTC.